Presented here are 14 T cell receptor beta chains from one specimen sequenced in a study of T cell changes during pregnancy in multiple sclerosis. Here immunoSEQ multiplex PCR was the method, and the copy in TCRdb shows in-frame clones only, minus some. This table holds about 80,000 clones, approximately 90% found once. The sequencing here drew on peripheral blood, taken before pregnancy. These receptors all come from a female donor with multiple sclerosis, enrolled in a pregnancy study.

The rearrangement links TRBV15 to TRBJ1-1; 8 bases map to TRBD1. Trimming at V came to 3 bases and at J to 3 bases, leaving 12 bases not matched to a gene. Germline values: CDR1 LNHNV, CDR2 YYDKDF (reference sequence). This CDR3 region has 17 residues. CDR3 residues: CATSRSDRGGGDTEAFF. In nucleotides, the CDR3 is TGTGCCACCAGCAGGTCTGACAGGGGCGGGGGTGACACTGAAGCTTTCTTT.

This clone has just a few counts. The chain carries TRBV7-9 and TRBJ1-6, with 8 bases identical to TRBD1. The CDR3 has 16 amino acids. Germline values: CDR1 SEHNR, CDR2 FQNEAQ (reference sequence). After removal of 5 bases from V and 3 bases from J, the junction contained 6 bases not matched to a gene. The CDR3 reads CASSTWDRHYNSPLHF. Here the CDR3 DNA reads TGTGCCAGCAGCACGTGGGACAGGCACTATAATTCACCCCTCCACTTT.

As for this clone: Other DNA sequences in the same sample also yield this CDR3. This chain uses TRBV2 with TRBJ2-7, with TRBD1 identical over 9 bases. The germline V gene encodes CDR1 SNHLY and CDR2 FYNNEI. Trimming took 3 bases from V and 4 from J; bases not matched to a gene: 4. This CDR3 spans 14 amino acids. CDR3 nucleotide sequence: TGTGCCAGCAGTGATCAGGGACAGGGTTACGAGCAGTACTTC. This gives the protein CASSDQGQGYEQYF.

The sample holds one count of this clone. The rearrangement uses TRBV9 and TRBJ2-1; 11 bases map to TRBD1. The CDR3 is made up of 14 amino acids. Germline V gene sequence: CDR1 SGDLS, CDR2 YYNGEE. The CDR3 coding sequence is TGTGCAAAACGACCGGGACAGGGGGTCCATGAGCAGTTCTTC. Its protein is CAKRPGQGVHEQFF.

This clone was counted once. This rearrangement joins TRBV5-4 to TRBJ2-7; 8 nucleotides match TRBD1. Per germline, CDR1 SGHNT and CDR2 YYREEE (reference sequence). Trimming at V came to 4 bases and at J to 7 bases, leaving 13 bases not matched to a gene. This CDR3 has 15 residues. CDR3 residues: CASSVGTGQRREQYF. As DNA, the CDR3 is TGTGCCAGCAGCGTCGGGACAGGCCAACGTAGGGAGCAGTACTTC.

DNA of the CDR3: TGTGCCAGCACAGGGTTCGGGGAGCTGTTTTTT. Translating gives CASTGFGELFF. V and J are TRBV5-6 and TRBJ2-2, with D perhaps matching TRBD1 (5 bases). Trimming removed 6 bases at V and 7 bases at J, with 7 bases between. The CDR3 is made up of 11 amino acids. Per germline, CDR1 SGHDT and CDR2 YYEEEE.

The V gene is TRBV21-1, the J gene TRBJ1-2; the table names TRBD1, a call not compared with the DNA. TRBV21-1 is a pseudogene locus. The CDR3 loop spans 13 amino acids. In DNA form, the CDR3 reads TGTGCCAGCAGCAGGGGACAGGGAGGGGGCTACACCTTC. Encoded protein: CASSRGQGGGYTF.

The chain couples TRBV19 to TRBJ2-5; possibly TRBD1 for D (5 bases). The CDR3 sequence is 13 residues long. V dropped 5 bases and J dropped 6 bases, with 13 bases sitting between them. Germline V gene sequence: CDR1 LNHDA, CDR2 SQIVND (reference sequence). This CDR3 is CASSEDLGQTQYF. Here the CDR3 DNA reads TGTGCCAGTAGTGAGGATCTGGGGCAGACCCAGTACTTC.

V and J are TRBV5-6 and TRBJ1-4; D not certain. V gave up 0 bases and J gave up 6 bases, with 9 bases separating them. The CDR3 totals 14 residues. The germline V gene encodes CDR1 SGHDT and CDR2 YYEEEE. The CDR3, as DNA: TGTGCCAGCAGCTTGGGTTTAACGGATGAAAAACTGTTTTTT. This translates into CASSLGLTDEKLFF.

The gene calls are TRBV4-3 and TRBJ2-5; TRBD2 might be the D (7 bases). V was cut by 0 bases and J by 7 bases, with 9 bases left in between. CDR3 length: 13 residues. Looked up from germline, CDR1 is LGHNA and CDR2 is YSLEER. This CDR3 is CASSQERGPTQYF. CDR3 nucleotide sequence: TGCGCCAGCAGCCAAGAGCGGGGGCCGACCCAGTACTTC.

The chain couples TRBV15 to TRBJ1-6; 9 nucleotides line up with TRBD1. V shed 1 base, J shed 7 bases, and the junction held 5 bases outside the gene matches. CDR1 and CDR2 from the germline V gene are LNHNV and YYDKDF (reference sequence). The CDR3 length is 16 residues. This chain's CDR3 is CATSRALGQGNSPLHF. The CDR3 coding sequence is TGTGCCACCAGCAGAGCATTGGGACAGGGAAATTCACCCCTCCACTTT.

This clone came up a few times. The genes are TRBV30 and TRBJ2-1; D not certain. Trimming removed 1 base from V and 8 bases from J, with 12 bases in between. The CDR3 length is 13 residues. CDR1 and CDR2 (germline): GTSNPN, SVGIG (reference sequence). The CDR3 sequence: CAWSAQSRDEQFF. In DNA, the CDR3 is TGTGCCTGGAGTGCCCAGTCCCGGGATGAGCAGTTCTTC. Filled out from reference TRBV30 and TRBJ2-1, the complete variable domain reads SQTIHQWPATLVQPVGSPLSLECTVEGTSNPNLYWYRQAAGRGLQLLFYSVGIGQISSEVPQNLSASRPQDRQFILSSKKLLLSDSGFYLCAWSAQSRDEQFFGPGTRLTVL.

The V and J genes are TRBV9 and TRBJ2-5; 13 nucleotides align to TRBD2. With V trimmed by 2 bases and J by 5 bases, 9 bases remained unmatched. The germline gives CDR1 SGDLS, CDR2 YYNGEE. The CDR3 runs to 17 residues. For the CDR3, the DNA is TGTGCCAGCAGCGTCGAAGTATGGACTAGCGGGGGTGAGACCCAGTACTTC. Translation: CASSVEVWTSGGETQYF.

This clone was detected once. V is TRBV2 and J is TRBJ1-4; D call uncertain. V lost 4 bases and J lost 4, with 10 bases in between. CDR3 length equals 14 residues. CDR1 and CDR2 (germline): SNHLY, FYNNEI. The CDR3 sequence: CASSVGRGNEKLFF. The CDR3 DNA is TGTGCCAGCAGTGTAGGCCGGGGTAATGAAAAACTGTTTTTT.